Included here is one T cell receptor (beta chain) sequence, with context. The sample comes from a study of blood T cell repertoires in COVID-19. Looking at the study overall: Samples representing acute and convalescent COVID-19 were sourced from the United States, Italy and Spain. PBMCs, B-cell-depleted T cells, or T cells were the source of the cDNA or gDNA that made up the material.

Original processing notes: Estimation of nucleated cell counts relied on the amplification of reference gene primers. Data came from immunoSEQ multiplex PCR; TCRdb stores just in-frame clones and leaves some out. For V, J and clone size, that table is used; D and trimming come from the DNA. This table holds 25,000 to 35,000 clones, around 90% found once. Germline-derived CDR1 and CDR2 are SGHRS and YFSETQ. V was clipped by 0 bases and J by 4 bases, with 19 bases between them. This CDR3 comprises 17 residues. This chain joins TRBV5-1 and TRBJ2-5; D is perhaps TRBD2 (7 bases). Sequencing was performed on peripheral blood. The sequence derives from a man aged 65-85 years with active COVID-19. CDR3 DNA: TGCGCCAGCAGCTTGGAAGGTACGGGGGGCACACGAGAGACCCAGTACTTC. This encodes CASSLEGTGGTRETQYF.